Following are 31 T cell receptor beta chains from one sample sequenced in a study of untreated major depressive disorder. This table comes from immunoSEQ multiplex PCR, and its TCRdb copy is limited to in-frame clones, with some not included. The table shows just over 20,000 clones, with around 87% occurring only once. Specimen: CD4+ T cells from PBMCs. The receptors stem from a woman in her thirties in good health.

This clone occurred once. The chain joins TRBV28 to TRBJ1-4; D is undetermined. Germline-derived CDR1 and CDR2 are MDHEN and SYDVKM. Trimming removed 3 bases from V and 4 bases from J, with 9 bases in between. The CDR3 has 14 amino acids. CDR3 sequence reads: CASSFSNNNEKLFF. The DNA for the CDR3 is TGTGCCAGCAGTTTTAGTAATAATAATGAAAAACTGTTTTTT.

The V and J genes are TRBV5-8 and TRBJ2-3; D uncertain. Germline-derived CDR1 and CDR2 are SGHTS and YDEGEE. The CDR3 is 17 amino acids. Trimming cost V 0 bases and J 0 bases, with 14 bases left between them. The CDR3 region is CASSLEVQATSTDTQYF. DNA of the CDR3: TGTGCCAGCAGCTTGGAGGTCCAGGCCACTAGCACAGATACGCAGTATTTT.

The chain joins TRBV7-2 to TRBJ2-1; D is tentatively TRBD1 or TRBD2 (6 bases each). The CDR3 contains 15 residues. Germline lookup yields CDR1 SGHTA and CDR2 FQGNSA. The ends were cut back, 1 base at V and 0 bases at J, with 7 bases in the middle. The CDR3 is CASSLEGGSYNEQFF. CDR3 coding DNA: TGTGCCAGCAGCTTAGAGGGGGGCTCCTACAATGAGCAGTTCTTC.

This chain connects TRBV10-3 to TRBJ1-3; D ambiguous. Germline-derived CDR1 and CDR2 are ENHRY and SYGVKD. The V end was cut by 7 bases, the J end by 2 bases, with 6 bases between. This CDR3 is built from 12 residues. CDR3 sequence: CAIKAAGNTIYF. As DNA, the CDR3 is TGTGCCATCAAGGCAGCTGGAAACACCATATATTTT.

For the CDR3, the DNA is TGCGCCAGCAGCCAGGGGGGACAGTACTATGGCTACACCTTC. Translating gives CASSQGGQYYGYTF. This chain joins TRBV4-1 and TRBJ1-2; 7 positions agree with TRBD1. The CDR3 sequence is 14 residues long. Germline V lookup: CDR1 MGHRA, CDR2 YSYEKL. V dropped 3 bases and J dropped 3; count of bases not matched to a gene: 4.

The V call is TRBV29-1, the J call TRBJ2-1; TRBD2 matches at 8 bases. Germline lookup yields CDR1 SQVTM and CDR2 ANQGSEA. J was trimmed by 8 bases and V by 4 bases; bases with no gene match: 7. The CDR3 covers 13 residues. The CDR3 region has the DNA TGCAGCGTTGCCCCGGGGGGGCGGGATGAGCAGTTCTTC. Its translation is CSVAPGGRDEQFF.

The J gene is TRBJ2-1, the V gene TRBV7-2; 8 nucleotides align to TRBD2. J gave up 0 bases and V 6 bases, and 10 bases lay outside the gene matches. CDR3 length equals 17 residues. Germline CDR1 is SGHTA and CDR2 is FQGNSA. CDR3 in DNA: TGTGCCAGCAGGAGAAGCTTCGGGACTAGCTCCTACAATGAGCAGTTCTTC. It encodes CASRRSFGTSSYNEQFF.

This clone occurred once. V and J are TRBV19 and TRBJ1-4, with D perhaps matching TRBD1 (5 bases). Germline assignment: CDR1 LNHDA and CDR2 SQIVND (reference sequence). The CDR3 has 14 amino acids. V was trimmed by 7 bases and J by 5 bases, leaving 14 bases between them. This CDR3 reads CASKDGGANEKLFF. Written as DNA, the CDR3 is TGTGCCAGTAAAGATGGAGGGGCAAATGAAAAACTGTTTTTT.

The rearrangement links TRBV7-6 to TRBJ2-7; TRBD1 agrees at 11 bases. CDR3 size: 14 residues. With V trimmed by 5 bases and J by 5 bases, 5 bases remained unmatched. From germline, CDR1 is SGHVS and CDR2 FNYEAQ. The chain's CDR3 is CASSPGQGADEQYF. In nucleotides, the CDR3 is TGTGCCAGCAGCCCTGGACAGGGGGCCGACGAGCAGTACTTC.

The count of this clone is one. The chain carries TRBV2 and TRBJ2-5, with a weak D call TRBD2 (6 bases). Trimming left V 6 bases short and J 1 base short, with 9 bases between. Looked up from germline, CDR1 is SNHLY and CDR2 is FYNNEI. This CDR3 spans 13 amino acids. This CDR3 reads CASSRDSQETQYF. Written as DNA, the CDR3 is TGTGCCAGCAGCCGGGACTCCCAAGAGACCCAGTACTTC.

The V and J genes are TRBV27 and TRBJ1-5; the D is unclear. The CDR3 spans 17 residues. From germline, CDR1 is MNHEY and CDR2 SMNVEV (reference sequence). The ends were cut back, 4 bases at V and 3 bases at J, with 19 bases in the middle. As DNA, the CDR3 is TGTGCCAGCAGTTCCCGAGGAGGGAGTTTGTCCAATCAGCCCCAGCATTTT. As protein: CASSSRGGSLSNQPQHF.

This clone was seen only a few times. The chain recombines TRBV28 with TRBJ1-3, with D uncertain. CDR1 and CDR2 from the germline V gene are MDHEN and SYDVKM. The CDR3 has 10 residues. Trimming stripped 7 bases from V and 4 bases from J, with 2 bases between. This CDR3 reads CASKGNTIYF. Here the CDR3 DNA reads TGTGCCAGCAAAGGAAACACCATATATTTT.

The rearrangement uses TRBV18 and TRBJ1-1; D uncertain. The V gene's germline CDR1 is KGHSH and CDR2 LQKENI. CDR3 length equals 13 residues. The V end lost 8 bases, the J end lost 1 base, and 11 bases lay between the germline ends. CDR3 protein: CASAIGENTEAFF. As DNA, the CDR3 is TGTGCCAGCGCCATAGGCGAGAACACTGAAGCTTTCTTT. Complete variable domain (other parts from reference TRBV18 and TRBJ1-1): NAGVMQNPRHLVRRRGQEARLRCSPMKGHSHVYWYRQLPEEGLKFMVYLQKENIIDESGMPKERFSAEFPKEGPSILRIQQVVRGDSAAYFCASAIGENTEAFFGQGTRLTVV.

This chain uses TRBV27 with TRBJ1-1, with D perhaps TRBD1 (5 bases). The CDR3 sequence is 16 residues long. V was cut by 1 base and J by 6 bases, with 18 bases left in between. CDR1 MNHEY and CDR2 SMNVEV come from the germline V gene (reference sequence). CDR3 nucleotide sequence: TGTGCCAGCAGTTTATGGGCGGTTCAGGGAGGCTCTGAAGCTTTCTTT. Amino acids: CASSLWAVQGGSEAFF.

This clone rates as medium-sized. The rearrangement joins TRBV5-1 to TRBJ1-6, with 8 bases fitting TRBD1. The germline V gene has CDR1 SGHRS and CDR2 YFSETQ. V gave up 3 bases and J gave up 5 bases; unmatched junction bases: 7. CDR3 length: 16 residues. CDR3 bases: TGCGCCAGCAGCTCCGACAGGGGAAGGGATAATTCACCCCTCCACTTT. This encodes CASSSDRGRDNSPLHF.

The J gene is TRBJ2-3, the V gene TRBV5-1; D is ambiguous. The CDR3 length is 13 residues. The germline gives CDR1 SGHRS, CDR2 YFSETQ. V dropped 4 bases and J dropped 0 bases, with 6 bases sitting between them. CDR3 coding DNA: TGCGCCAGCAGCCTTATTAGCACAGATACGCAGTATTTT. Encoded protein: CASSLISTDTQYF.

By share, this clone counts as medium-sized. V and J are TRBV7-2 and TRBJ2-2, with 9 bases aligning to TRBD1. The CDR3 is 14 residues long. The ends lost 4 bases at V and 6 bases at J; junction bases unmatched: 3. In germline, CDR1 is SGHTA, CDR2 FQGNSA. CDR3 protein: CASSYDRGSGELFF. The DNA of the CDR3 is TGTGCCAGCAGCTACGACAGGGGGTCCGGGGAGCTGTTTTTT.

The V and J genes are TRBV7-2 and TRBJ1-2; D uncertain. From germline, CDR1 is SGHTA and CDR2 FQGNSA. V was trimmed by 5 bases and J by 0 bases, leaving 10 bases between them. The CDR3 is made up of 14 amino acids. In nucleotides, the CDR3 is TGTGCCAGCAGCCCCACTTATTCTAACTATGGCTACACCTTC. The encoded protein is CASSPTYSNYGYTF.

V and J are TRBV19 and TRBJ2-7, with D unresolved. The germline V gene has CDR1 LNHDA and CDR2 SQIVND (reference sequence). Trimming removed 1 base from V and 2 bases from J, with 9 bases in between. There are 14 residues in the CDR3. CDR3 in amino acids: CASSIVGGAYEQYF. In nucleotides, the CDR3 is TGTGCCAGTAGTATAGTGGGCGGAGCCTACGAGCAGTACTTC.

This clone has only one observation. The genes are TRBV9 and TRBJ2-1, with 9 bases matching TRBD1. This CDR3 region has 16 residues. V shed 0 bases and J 8 bases; nucleotides not matched to a gene: 9. The germline gives CDR1 SGDLS, CDR2 YYNGEE. This CDR3 is CASSVDRGRGWDEQFF. In DNA form, the CDR3 reads TGTGCCAGCAGCGTAGACAGGGGGCGCGGGTGGGATGAGCAGTTCTTC. Variable domain in full (rest from reference TRBV9 and TRBJ2-1): DSGVTQTPKHLITATGQRVTLRCSPRSGDLSVYWYQQSLDQGLQFLIQYYNGEERAKGNILERFSAQQFPDLHSELNLSSLELGDSALYFCASSVDRGRGWDEQFFGPGTRLTVL.

This clone was counted a few times. The chain recombines TRBV6-1 with TRBJ2-7; D might be TRBD2 (6 bases). Trimming shortened V by 3 bases and J by 2 bases, and 14 bases separated the two germline ends. Germline-derived CDR1 and CDR2 are MNHNS and SASEGT. The CDR3 runs 15 residues. The CDR3 spells CASSEPGDPPYEQYF. CDR3 nucleotides: TGTGCCAGCAGTGAGCCGGGGGATCCTCCCTACGAGCAGTACTTC.

This chain links TRBV11-1 with TRBJ2-7; D assignment may be TRBD1 or TRBD2 (5 bases each). This CDR3 is built from 15 residues. V was shortened by 5 bases and J by 4 bases, with 18 bases between the two germline ends. CDR1 is SGHAT, CDR2 FQDESV, per germline (reference sequence). The CDR3 is CASSPPAGAKYEQYF. The CDR3 coding sequence is TGTGCCAGCAGCCCACCCGCCGGGGCAAAGTACGAGCAGTACTTC.

The V and J genes are TRBV7-9 and TRBJ2-7; TRBD2 matches at 12 bases. Looked up from germline, CDR1 is SEHNR and CDR2 is FQNEAQ (reference sequence). The CDR3 consists of 17 residues. The trim removed 4 bases at V and 0 bases at J, leaving 7 bases unmatched. CDR3 coding DNA: TGTGCCAGCAGCTCCTACAGGACTAGCGGGATCTCCTACGAGCAGTACTTC. Translation: CASSSYRTSGISYEQYF. The variable domain in full, completed from reference TRBV7-9 and TRBJ2-7, reads DTGVSQNPRHKITKRGQNVTFRCDPISEHNRLYWYRQTLGQGPEFLTYFQNEAQLEKSRLLSDRFSAERPKGSFSTLEIQRTEQGDSAMYLCASSSYRTSGISYEQYFGPGTRLTVT.

This clone was seen only a few times. The CDR3 loop reads CASSSPGQGNSPLHF. The CDR3 coding sequence is TGTGCCAGCAGTTCCCCCGGACAGGGGAATTCACCCCTCCACTTT. This chain uses TRBV28 with TRBJ1-6; 9 bases are a match to TRBD1. CDR1 is MDHEN and CDR2 is SYDVKM in the germline V gene. The CDR3 is 15 residues long. V lost 4 bases to trimming and J lost 7 bases; unmatched junction nucleotides: 5.

V usage is TRBV4-3 and J usage is TRBJ2-5; 10 nucleotides match TRBD2. The CDR3 spans 14 residues. CDR1 and CDR2 from the germline V gene are LGHNA and YSLEER. The ends lost 4 bases at V and 6 bases at J; junction bases unmatched: 5. The CDR3 spells CASSRERGGQTQYF. DNA for the CDR3: TGCGCCAGCAGCCGGGAGCGGGGGGGCCAGACCCAGTACTTC.

The chain combines TRBV6-5 with TRBJ1-6; D not certain. This CDR3 comprises 15 residues. Germline V gene lookup returns CDR1 MNHEY and CDR2 SVGAGI. V was shortened by 0 bases and J by 10 bases, with 13 bases between the two germline ends. The CDR3 reads CASSYSGVLDSPLHF. CDR3 nucleotides: TGTGCCAGCAGTTACTCAGGTGTTTTGGACTCACCCCTCCACTTT.

The chain links TRBV6-5 to TRBJ1-3, with D perhaps TRBD1 (6 bases). The CDR3 loop spans 15 amino acids. Per the germline V gene, CDR1 is MNHEY and CDR2 is SVGAGI. The V end lost 2 bases, the J end lost 2 bases, and 10 bases lay between the germline ends. The DNA of the CDR3 is TGTGCCAGCAGTTACCGGGGGGCGCCTGGAAACACCATATATTTT. Its translation: CASSYRGAPGNTIYF.

In its sample, this clone was seen once. The V and J genes are TRBV19 and TRBJ2-7, with a weak D call TRBD1 (5 bases). Germline V CDR1 and CDR2: LNHDA, SQIVND (reference sequence). V was cut by 3 bases and J by 0 bases, with 9 bases left in between. This CDR3 has 14 residues. CDR3 bases: TGTGCCAGTAGTATGTCAGGGAACTCCTACGAGCAGTACTTC. This translates into CASSMSGNSYEQYF. Full variable domain (outside the CDR3, taken from reference TRBV19 and TRBJ2-7): DGGITQSPKYLFRKEGQNVTLSCEQNLNHDAMYWYRQDPGQGLRLIYYSQIVNDFQKGDIAEGYSVSREKKESFPLTVTSAQKNPTAFYLCASSMSGNSYEQYFGPGTRLTVT.

This clone has just a few counts. At the DNA level, this CDR3 is encoded by other sequences in the same sample as well. The V call is TRBV27, the J call TRBJ1-2, with 7 positions matching TRBD1. Germline values: CDR1 MNHEY, CDR2 SMNVEV (reference sequence). V dropped 5 bases and J dropped 3; count of bases not matched to a gene: 3. The CDR3 is made up of 13 amino acids. The CDR3 is CASSLQGDYGYTF. The CDR3 nucleotides are TGTGCCAGCAGTCTTCAGGGGGACTATGGCTACACCTTC.

The chain is built from TRBV7-3 and TRBJ2-7; unclear D gene. V gave up 2 bases and J gave up 2 bases, with 7 bases separating them. CDR3 length equals 13 residues. Germline CDR1 and CDR2: SGHTA and FQGTGA. CDR3 loop: CASSLAGAYEQYF. Here the CDR3 DNA reads TGTGCCAGCAGCTTAGCCGGAGCCTACGAGCAGTACTTC.

This rearrangement joins TRBV9 to TRBJ1-2, with D unclear. Trimming shortened V by 0 bases and J by 8 bases, and 11 bases separated the two germline ends. The CDR3 runs to 13 residues. Germline V gives CDR1 SGDLS, CDR2 YYNGEE. In nucleotides, the CDR3 is TGTGCCAGCAGCGTAGTCGAGGGCCGGGGCTACACCTTC. It translates to CASSVVEGRGYTF. Together with reference TRBV9 and TRBJ1-2, the CDR3 gives the full variable domain: DSGVTQTPKHLITATGQRVTLRCSPRSGDLSVYWYQQSLDQGLQFLIQYYNGEERAKGNILERFSAQQFPDLHSELNLSSLELGDSALYFCASSVVEGRGYTFGSGTRLTVV.